This T cell receptor beta chain was recovered during a study of T cells in Graves' hyperthyroidism and ophthalmopathy. What was amplified from RNA transcripts were TCR beta CDR3 regions. A set of HTBI primers served as the primers for a first-round RT-PCR of the TCR CDR3. A single record per CDR3 protein comes from TCRdb applying MiXCR to the multiplex PCR reads. The data show 550,000 to 600,000 distinct CDR3 sequences, under 60% seen once. Sample: peripheral blood or thyroid tissue (not recorded which). The clonotype comes from an adult woman with Graves' disease, either hyperthyroidism or ophthalmopathy (not recorded which).

DNA for the CDR3: TGTGCCAGCAGCTCCCGACTGCCCACAGATACGCAGTATTTT. It specifies CASSSRLPTDTQYF. The chain combines TRBV7-2 with TRBJ2-3; D not certain. V was pared by 4 bases and J by 2 bases, with 10 bases between. The CDR3 length is 14 residues. Germline-derived CDR1 and CDR2 are SGHTA and FQGNSA.